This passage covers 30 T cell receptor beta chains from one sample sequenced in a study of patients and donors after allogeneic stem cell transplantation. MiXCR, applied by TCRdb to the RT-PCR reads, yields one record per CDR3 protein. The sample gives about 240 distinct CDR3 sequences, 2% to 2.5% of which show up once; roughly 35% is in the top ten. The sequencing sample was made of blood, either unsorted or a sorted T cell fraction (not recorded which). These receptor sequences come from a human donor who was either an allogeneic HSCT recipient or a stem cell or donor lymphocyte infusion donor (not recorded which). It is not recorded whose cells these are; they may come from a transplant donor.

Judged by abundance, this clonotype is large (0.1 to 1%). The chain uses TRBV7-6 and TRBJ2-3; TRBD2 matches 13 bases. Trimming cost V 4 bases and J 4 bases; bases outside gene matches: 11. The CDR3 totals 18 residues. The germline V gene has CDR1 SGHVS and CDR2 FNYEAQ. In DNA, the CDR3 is TGTGCCAGCAGCTCCGGACTAGCGGGAGCGTATTGGGCAGATACGCAGTATTTT. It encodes CASSSGLAGAYWADTQYF.

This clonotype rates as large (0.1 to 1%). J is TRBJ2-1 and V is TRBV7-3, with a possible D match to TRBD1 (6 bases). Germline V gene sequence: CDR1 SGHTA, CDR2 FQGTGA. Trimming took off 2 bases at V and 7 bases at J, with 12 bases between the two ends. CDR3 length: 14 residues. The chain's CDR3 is CASSLSPGVNEQFF. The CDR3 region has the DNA TGTGCCAGCAGCTTATCCCCAGGGGTGAATGAGCAGTTCTTC.

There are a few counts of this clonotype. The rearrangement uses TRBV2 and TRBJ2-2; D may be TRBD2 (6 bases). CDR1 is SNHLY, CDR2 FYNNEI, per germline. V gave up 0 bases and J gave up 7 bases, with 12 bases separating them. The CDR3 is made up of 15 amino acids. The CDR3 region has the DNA TGTGCCAGCAGTGAAGCCGGGACTCCGGGCGGGGAGCTGTTTTTT. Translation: CASSEAGTPGGELFF.

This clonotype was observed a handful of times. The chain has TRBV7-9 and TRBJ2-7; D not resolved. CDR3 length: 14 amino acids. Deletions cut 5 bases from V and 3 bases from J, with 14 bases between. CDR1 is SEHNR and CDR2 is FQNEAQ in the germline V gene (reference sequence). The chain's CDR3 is CASSPQDGLYEQYF. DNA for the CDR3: TGTGCCAGCAGCCCACAAGATGGGCTCTACGAGCAGTACTTC.

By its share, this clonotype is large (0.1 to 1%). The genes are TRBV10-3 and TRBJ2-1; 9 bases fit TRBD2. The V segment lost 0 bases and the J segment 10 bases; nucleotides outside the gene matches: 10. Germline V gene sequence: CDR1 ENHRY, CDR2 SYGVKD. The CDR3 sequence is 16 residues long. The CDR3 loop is CAISESQTSGLQEQFF. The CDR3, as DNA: TGTGCCATCAGTGAGTCGCAGACTAGCGGTCTACAGGAGCAGTTCTTC.

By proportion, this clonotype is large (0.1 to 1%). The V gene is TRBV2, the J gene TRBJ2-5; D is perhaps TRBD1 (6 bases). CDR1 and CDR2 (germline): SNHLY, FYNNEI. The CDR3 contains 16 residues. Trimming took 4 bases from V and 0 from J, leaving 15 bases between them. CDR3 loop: CASSGTEHLYQETQYF. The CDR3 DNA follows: TGTGCCAGCAGTGGGACAGAACATTTGTACCAAGAGACCCAGTACTTC.

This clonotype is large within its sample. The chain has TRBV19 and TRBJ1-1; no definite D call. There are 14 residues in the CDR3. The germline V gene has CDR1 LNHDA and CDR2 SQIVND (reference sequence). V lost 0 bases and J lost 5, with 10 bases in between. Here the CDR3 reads CASSIDGYATEAFF. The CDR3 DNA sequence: TGTGCCAGTAGTATAGACGGGTACGCGACTGAAGCTTTCTTT.

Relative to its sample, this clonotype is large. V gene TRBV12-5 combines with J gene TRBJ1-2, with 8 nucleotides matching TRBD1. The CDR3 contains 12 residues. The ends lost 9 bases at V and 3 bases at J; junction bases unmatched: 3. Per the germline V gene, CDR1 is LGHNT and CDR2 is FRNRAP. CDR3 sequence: CARDREYYGYTF. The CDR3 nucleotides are TGTGCTAGGGACAGGGAATACTATGGCTACACCTTC. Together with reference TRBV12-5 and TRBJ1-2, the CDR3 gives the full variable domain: DARVTQTPRHKVTEMGQEVTMRCQPILGHNTVFWYRQTMMQGLELLAYFRNRAPLDDSGMPKDRFSAEMPDATLATLKIQPSEPRDSAVYFCARDREYYGYTFGSGTRLTVV.

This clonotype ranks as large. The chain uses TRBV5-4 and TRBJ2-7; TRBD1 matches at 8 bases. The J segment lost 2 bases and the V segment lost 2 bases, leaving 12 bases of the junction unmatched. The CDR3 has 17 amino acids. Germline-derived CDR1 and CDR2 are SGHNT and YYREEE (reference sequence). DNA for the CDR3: TGTGCCAGCAGCTTCCTGGCCGGGACAGGTCCTACCTACGAGCAGTACTTC. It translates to CASSFLAGTGPTYEQYF. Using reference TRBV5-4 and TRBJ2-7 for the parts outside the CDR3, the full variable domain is ETGVTQSPTHLIKTRGQQVTLRCSSQSGHNTVSWYQQALGQGPQFIFQYYREEENGRGNFPPRFSGLQFPNYSSELNVNALELDDSALYLCASSFLAGTGPTYEQYFGPGTRLTVT.

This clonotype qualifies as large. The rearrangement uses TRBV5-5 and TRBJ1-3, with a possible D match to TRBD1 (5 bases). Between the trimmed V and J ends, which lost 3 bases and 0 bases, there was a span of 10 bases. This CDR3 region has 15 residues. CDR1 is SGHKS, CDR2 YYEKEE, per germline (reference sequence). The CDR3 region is CASSSRGSSGNTIYF. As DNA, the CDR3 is TGTGCCAGCAGCTCCCGGGGCAGCTCTGGAAACACCATATATTTT.

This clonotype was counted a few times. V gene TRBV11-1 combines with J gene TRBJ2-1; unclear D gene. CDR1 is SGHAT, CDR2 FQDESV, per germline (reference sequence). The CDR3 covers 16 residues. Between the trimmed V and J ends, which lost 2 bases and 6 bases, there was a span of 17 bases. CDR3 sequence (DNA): TGTGCCAGCAGCTTAATTACAGTGTGGGCCCCCAATGAGCAGTTCTTC. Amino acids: CASSLITVWAPNEQFF.

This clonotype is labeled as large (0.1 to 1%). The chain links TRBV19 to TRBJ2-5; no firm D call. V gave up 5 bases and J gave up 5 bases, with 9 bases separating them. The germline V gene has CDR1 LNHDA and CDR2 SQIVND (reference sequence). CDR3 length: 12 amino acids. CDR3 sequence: CASSSSLETQYF. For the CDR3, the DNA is TGTGCCAGTAGTTCTTCGTTGGAGACCCAGTACTTC.

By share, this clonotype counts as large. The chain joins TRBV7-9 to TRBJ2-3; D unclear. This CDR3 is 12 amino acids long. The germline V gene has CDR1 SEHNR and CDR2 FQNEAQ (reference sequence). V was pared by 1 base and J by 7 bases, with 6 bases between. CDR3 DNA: TGTGCCAGCAGCTTAGACGGCCATACGCAGTATTTT. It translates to CASSLDGHTQYF. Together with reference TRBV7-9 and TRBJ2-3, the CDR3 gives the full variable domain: DTGVSQNPRHKITKRGQNVTFRCDPISEHNRLYWYRQTLGQGPEFLTYFQNEAQLEKSRLLSDRFSAERPKGSFSTLEIQRTEQGDSAMYLCASSLDGHTQYFGPGTRLTVL.

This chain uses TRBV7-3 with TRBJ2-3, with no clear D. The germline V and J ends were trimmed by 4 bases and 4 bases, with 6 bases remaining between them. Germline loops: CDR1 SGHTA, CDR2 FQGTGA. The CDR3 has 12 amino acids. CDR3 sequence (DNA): TGTGCCAGCAGCTCGCCCCCAGATACGCAGTATTTT. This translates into CASSSPPDTQYF.

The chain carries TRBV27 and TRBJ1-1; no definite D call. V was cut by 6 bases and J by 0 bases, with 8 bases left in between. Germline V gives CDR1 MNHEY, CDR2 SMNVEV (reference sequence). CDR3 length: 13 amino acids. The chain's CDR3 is CASRRNLNTEAFF. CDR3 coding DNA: TGTGCCAGCAGACGAAATTTGAACACTGAAGCTTTCTTT.

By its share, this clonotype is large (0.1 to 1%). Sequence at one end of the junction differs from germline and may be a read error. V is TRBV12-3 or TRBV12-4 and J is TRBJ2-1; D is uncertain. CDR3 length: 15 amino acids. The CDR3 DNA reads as TGTGCCAGCGGTTTGCTTGGGCCGTTATACAATGAGCAGTTCTTC. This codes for CASGLLGPLYNEQFF.

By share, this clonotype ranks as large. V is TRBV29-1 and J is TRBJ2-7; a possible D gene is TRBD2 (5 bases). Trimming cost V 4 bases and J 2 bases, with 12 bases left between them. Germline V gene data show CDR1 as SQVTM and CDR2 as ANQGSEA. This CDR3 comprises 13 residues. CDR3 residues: CSVVAQDTYEQYF. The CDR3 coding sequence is TGCAGCGTTGTAGCGCAGGATACCTACGAGCAGTACTTC.

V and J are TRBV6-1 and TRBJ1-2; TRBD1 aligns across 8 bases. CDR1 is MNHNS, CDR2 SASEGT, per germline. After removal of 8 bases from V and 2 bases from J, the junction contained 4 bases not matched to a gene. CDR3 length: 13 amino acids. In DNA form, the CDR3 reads TGTGCCAGCTTACAGGGGGGAAACTATGGCTACACCTTC. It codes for CASLQGGNYGYTF.

CDR3 amino acids: CASSLVSGVGGPNYGYTF. CDR3 sequence (DNA): TGTGCCAGCAGCTTAGTTTCCGGTGTAGGCGGACCTAACTATGGCTACACCTTC. This rearrangement joins TRBV7-8 to TRBJ1-2; no firm D call. Between the trimmed V and J ends, which lost 1 base and 0 bases, there was a span of 18 bases. The CDR3 spans 18 residues. Germline V CDR1 and CDR2: SGHVS, FQNEAQ.

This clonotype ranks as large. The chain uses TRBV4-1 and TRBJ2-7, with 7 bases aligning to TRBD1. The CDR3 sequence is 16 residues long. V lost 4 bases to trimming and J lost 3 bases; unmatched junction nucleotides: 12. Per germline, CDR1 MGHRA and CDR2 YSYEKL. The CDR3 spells CASSPEGQVLFYEQYF. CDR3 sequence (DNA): TGCGCCAGCAGCCCGGAAGGACAGGTTTTATTCTACGAGCAGTACTTC.

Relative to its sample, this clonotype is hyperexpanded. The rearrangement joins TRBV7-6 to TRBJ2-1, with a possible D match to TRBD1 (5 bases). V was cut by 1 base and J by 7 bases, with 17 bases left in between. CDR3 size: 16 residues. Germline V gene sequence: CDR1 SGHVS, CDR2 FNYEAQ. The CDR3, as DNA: TGTGCCAGCAGCTTAGAGCCAATGTCAGGGCGGAATGAGCAGTTCTTC. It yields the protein CASSLEPMSGRNEQFF.

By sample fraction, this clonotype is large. CDR3 protein: CASSPGLAGEYYTDTQYF. In DNA, the CDR3 is TGTGCCAGCAGCCCAGGACTAGCGGGAGAATATTACACAGATACGCAGTATTTT. The chain couples TRBV7-6 to TRBJ2-3; 13 bases are shared with TRBD2. Germline lookup yields CDR1 SGHVS and CDR2 FNYEAQ. The CDR3 contains 18 residues. The trim removed 5 bases at V and 2 bases at J, leaving 10 bases unmatched.

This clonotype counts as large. CDR3 coding DNA: TGTGCCAGCAGCCCCTGGGGGACAGATACGCAGTATTTT. As protein: CASSPWGTDTQYF. This sequence joins TRBV7-9 and TRBJ2-3; D tentatively fits TRBD1 or TRBD2 (5 bases each). The germline V gene has CDR1 SEHNR and CDR2 FQNEAQ (reference sequence). CDR3 length: 13 amino acids. V lost 5 bases, J lost 3 bases, and 9 bases lay in between.

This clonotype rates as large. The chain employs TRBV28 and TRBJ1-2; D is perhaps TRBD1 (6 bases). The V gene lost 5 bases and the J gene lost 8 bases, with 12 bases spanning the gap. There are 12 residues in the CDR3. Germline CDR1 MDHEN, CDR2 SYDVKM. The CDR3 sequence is CASSLGQQGYTF. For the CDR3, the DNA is TGTGCCAGCAGTCTCGGACAGCAAGGCTACACCTTC.

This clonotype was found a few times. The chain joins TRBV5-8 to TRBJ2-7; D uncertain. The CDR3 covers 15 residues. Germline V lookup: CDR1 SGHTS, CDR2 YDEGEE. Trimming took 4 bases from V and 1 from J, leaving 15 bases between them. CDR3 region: CASSRLAASSYEQYF. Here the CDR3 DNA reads TGTGCCAGCAGCCGCCTGGCAGCTAGTTCCTACGAGCAGTACTTC.

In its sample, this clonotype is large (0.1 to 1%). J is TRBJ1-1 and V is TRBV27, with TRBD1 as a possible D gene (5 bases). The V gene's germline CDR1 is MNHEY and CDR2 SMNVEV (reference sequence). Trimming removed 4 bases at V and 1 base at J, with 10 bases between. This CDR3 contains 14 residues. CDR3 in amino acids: CASSWGPGNTEAFF. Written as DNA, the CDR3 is TGTGCCAGCAGTTGGGGACCCGGGAACACTGAAGCTTTCTTT.

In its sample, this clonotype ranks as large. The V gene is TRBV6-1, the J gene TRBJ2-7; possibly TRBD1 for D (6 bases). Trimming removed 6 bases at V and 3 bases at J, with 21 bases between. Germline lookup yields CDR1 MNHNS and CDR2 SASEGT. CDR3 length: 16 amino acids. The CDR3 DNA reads TGTGCCAGCAGCGAAAAAATCCTGACAGGTTTCTACGAGCAGTACTTC. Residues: CASSEKILTGFYEQYF.

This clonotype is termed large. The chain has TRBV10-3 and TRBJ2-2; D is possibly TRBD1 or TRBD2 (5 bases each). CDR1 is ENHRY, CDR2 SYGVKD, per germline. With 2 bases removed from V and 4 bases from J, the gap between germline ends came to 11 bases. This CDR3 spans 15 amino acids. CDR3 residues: CAISEPGATTGELFF. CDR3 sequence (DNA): TGTGCCATCAGTGAGCCCGGGGCCACCACCGGGGAGCTGTTTTTT.

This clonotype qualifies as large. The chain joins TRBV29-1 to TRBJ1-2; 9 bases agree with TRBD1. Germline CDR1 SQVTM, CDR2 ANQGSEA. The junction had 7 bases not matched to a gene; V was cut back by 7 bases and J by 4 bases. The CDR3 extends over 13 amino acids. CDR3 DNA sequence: TGCAGCGCCTGGGGGACAGGGACCTATGGCTACACCTTC. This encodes CSAWGTGTYGYTF.

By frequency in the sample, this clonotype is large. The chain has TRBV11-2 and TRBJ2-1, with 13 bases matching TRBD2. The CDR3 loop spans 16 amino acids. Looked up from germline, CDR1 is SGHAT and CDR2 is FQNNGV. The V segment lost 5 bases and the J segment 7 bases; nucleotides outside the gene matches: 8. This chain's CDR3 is CASSPLAGGTVNEQFF. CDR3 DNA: TGTGCCAGCAGCCCACTAGCGGGAGGGACGGTTAATGAGCAGTTCTTC.